The 17 T cell receptor beta chains below come from one sample, sequenced in a study of Graves' ophthalmopathy and Graves' hyperthyroidism. Using RNA transcripts, the TCR beta CDR3 regions were amplified. Second-round multiplex PCR came after a first-round RT-PCR that employed HTBI primers. Each CDR3 protein gets one entry after TCRdb re-called the multiplex PCR reads with MiXCR. Of 40,000 to 45,000 distinct CDR3 sequences listed, more than 45% are singletons. Specimen: peripheral blood. The receptors shown here come from an adult man with Graves' ophthalmopathy.

Only a few counts were recorded for this clonotype. V usage is TRBV12-3 or TRBV12-4 and J usage is TRBJ2-1; 11 nucleotides agree with TRBD2. The CDR3 is made up of 15 amino acids. V was pared by 6 bases and J by 9 bases, with 10 bases of the junction left unmatched. CDR3 nucleotide sequence: TGTGCCAGCAGCTTTGAACTAGCGGGAGTTTGTGAGCAGTTCTTC. It is translated as CASSFELAGVCEQFF.

J is TRBJ1-2 and V is TRBV19, with D maybe TRBD1 (6 bases). Germline loops: CDR1 LNHDA, CDR2 SQIVND (reference sequence). The V gene lost 5 bases and the J gene lost 3 bases, with 13 bases spanning the gap. CDR3 length equals 14 residues. The CDR3 region is CASSAFTGYYGYTF. The CDR3 DNA reads TGTGCCAGTAGTGCCTTTACAGGGTACTATGGCTACACCTTC. The full variable domain, rest sourced from reference TRBV19 and TRBJ1-2, is DGGITQSPKYLFRKEGQNVTLSCEQNLNHDAMYWYRQDPGQGLRLIYYSQIVNDFQKGDIAEGYSVSREKKESFPLTVTSAQKNPTAFYLCASSAFTGYYGYTFGSGTRLTVV.

This clonotype was seen many times. The chain is built from TRBV6-2 or TRBV6-3 and TRBJ2-1; 15 bases agree with TRBD2. The V gene end was trimmed by 4 bases and the J gene end by 7 bases; junction bases not matched to a gene: 8. Germline V lookup: CDR1 MNHEY, CDR2 SVGEGT. This CDR3 is 17 amino acids long. The CDR3 region is CASSSWTSGGAGNEQFF. The DNA of the CDR3 is TGTGCCAGCAGTTCCTGGACTAGCGGGGGGGCTGGTAATGAGCAGTTCTTC.

The chain employs TRBV25-1 and TRBJ2-7; 8 bases match TRBD1. This CDR3 is built from 13 residues. The J segment lost 2 bases and the V segment lost 6 bases, leaving 3 bases of the junction unmatched. The V gene's germline CDR1 is MGHDK and CDR2 SYGVNS. CDR3: CASSRQGTYEQYF. The CDR3 coding sequence is TGTGCCAGCAGCCGACAGGGGACCTACGAGCAGTACTTC.

This clonotype has more than one count but fewer than ten. A junction end diverges from the germline sequence, so it may reflect a read error. The V gene is TRBV24-1, the J gene TRBJ2-5; 7 bases fit TRBD1. Germline CDR1 is KGHDR and CDR2 is SFDVKD. The CDR3 runs to 12 residues. The CDR3 nucleotides read TGTGCCACCAGTGATTTGGGTGGGACAGCAAACTTC. This sequence encodes CATSDLGGTANF.

This clonotype was seen ten or more times. V is TRBV18 and J is TRBJ2-1; 8 nucleotides line up with TRBD1. The CDR3 totals 15 residues. The ends lost 3 bases at V and 4 bases at J; junction bases unmatched: 5. Germline values: CDR1 KGHSH, CDR2 LQKENI. CDR3 sequence reads: CASSPRQGTYNEQFF. CDR3 sequence (DNA): TGTGCCAGCTCACCCCGACAGGGGACGTACAATGAGCAGTTCTTC.

In regard to this clonotype: Mismatch with germline at one junction end may stem from a read error. The chain is built from TRBV7-9 and TRBJ2-3; unclear D gene. Germline V gives CDR1 SEHNR, CDR2 FQNEAQ (reference sequence). The CDR3 loop spans 15 amino acids. The CDR3 nucleotides are TGTGCCAGCAGCTTATCCAGGTTGGGCACAGATACGCATTATTTT. This translates into CASSLSRLGTDTHYF.

To note about this clonotype: Being one base from a much bigger clone, this may be a read error. A read error is likely, as this CDR3 ends without the conserved phenylalanine or tryptophan. The rearrangement joins TRBV30 to TRBJ2-7; 8 nucleotides line up with TRBD1. The ends lost 2 bases at V and 2 bases at J; junction bases unmatched: 2. Germline CDR1 is GTSNPN and CDR2 is SVGIG (reference sequence). CDR3 length: 13 amino acids. CDR3 loop: CAWSRTGPYEQYA. In DNA, the CDR3 is TGTGCCTGGAGTAGGACAGGGCCCTACGAGCAGTACGCC.

In this sample, this clonotype turned up a few times. V gene TRBV27 combines with J gene TRBJ1-1; a weak D match, TRBD1 (5 bases). The CDR3 spans 15 residues. The ends were cut back, 5 bases at V and 0 bases at J, with 13 bases in the middle. From germline, CDR1 is MNHEY and CDR2 SMNVEV (reference sequence). The CDR3 DNA sequence: TGTGCCAGCAGTGCTTACAGGAATTTGAACACTGAAGCTTTCTTT. As protein: CASSAYRNLNTEAFF.

This clonotype showed up many times. The J gene is TRBJ1-1, the V gene TRBV19; D ambiguous. Germline V gives CDR1 LNHDA, CDR2 SQIVND (reference sequence). V was trimmed by 7 bases and J by 9 bases, leaving 12 bases between them. The CDR3 is made up of 11 amino acids. CDR3 DNA sequence: TGTGCCAGTACCAAGATCGGAAAAGCTTTCTTT. Amino acids: CASTKIGKAFF.

This rearrangement joins TRBV20-1 to TRBJ2-7; TRBD1 might be the D (6 bases). Between the trimmed V and J ends, which lost 6 bases and 5 bases, there was a span of 17 bases. The CDR3 covers 13 residues. Germline V gene sequence: CDR1 DFQATT, CDR2 SNEGSKA (reference sequence). CDR3 amino acids: CSATSTGLHEQYF. Written as DNA, the CDR3 is TGCAGTGCCACTTCCACAGGGCTCCACGAGCAGTACTTC.

CDR3 DNA sequence: TGTGCCAGCAGCGTTGGCGGGAGGGGCACAGATACGCAGTATTTT. Translated: CASSVGGRGTDTQYF. V and J are TRBV9 and TRBJ2-3, with 9 bases aligning to TRBD2. The CDR3 has 15 residues. CDR1 is SGDLS and CDR2 is YYNGEE in the germline V gene. V gave up 2 bases and J gave up 1 base; unmatched junction bases: 2.

Ten or more counts support this clonotype. The chain couples TRBV10-3 to TRBJ1-3, with D possibly matching TRBD1 (5 bases). The germline V gene has CDR1 ENHRY and CDR2 SYGVKD. The CDR3 length is 16 residues. Trimming shortened V by 3 bases and J by 0 bases, and 12 bases separated the two germline ends. This chain's CDR3 is CAISDPPGGSGNTIYF. For the CDR3, the DNA is TGTGCCATCAGTGATCCCCCCGGGGGCTCTGGAAACACCATATATTTT.

The CDR3 here is CASSLVVNSPLHF. CDR3 bases: TGTGCCAGCAGCCTAGTAGTGAATTCACCCCTCCACTTT. The chain recombines TRBV12-3 or TRBV12-4 with TRBJ1-6, with no clear D. V shed 6 bases and J shed 7 bases, with 10 bases lying between them. This CDR3 region has 13 residues.

The rearrangement links TRBV14 to TRBJ2-6, with 8 bases identical to TRBD1. In germline, CDR1 is SGHDN, CDR2 FVKESK. This CDR3 is built from 18 residues. The V and J ends lost 4 bases and 2 bases, in that order; junction bases with no gene match: 10. CDR3 in amino acids: CASSLFRGHYPGANVLTF. DNA of the CDR3: TGTGCCAGCAGCCTATTCAGGGGGCATTATCCTGGGGCCAACGTCCTGACTTTC.

The CDR3 bases are TGCGCCAGCAGTGAGGAGGACAGGGCCCGCGGCTCTGGGGCCAACGTCCTGACTTTC. Protein: CASSEEDRARGSGANVLTF. The chain uses TRBV10-2 and TRBJ2-6; 8 positions match TRBD1. Losses at the gene ends were 2 bases for V and 0 bases for J; bases not matched to a gene: 9. The V gene's germline CDR1 is WSHSY and CDR2 SAAADI. CDR3 length: 19 residues.

On this clonotype itself: A junction boundary mismatches the germline segment, possibly from a read error. The J gene is TRBJ2-1, the V gene TRBV9, with 7 bases matching TRBD2. Per germline, CDR1 SGDLS and CDR2 YYNGEE. The CDR3 consists of 16 residues. The DNA for the CDR3 is TGTGCCAGCAGCGTAGCAGTTAGCGGGTCCTACAATGGGCAGTTCTTC. Translating it yields CASSVAVSGSYNGQFF.